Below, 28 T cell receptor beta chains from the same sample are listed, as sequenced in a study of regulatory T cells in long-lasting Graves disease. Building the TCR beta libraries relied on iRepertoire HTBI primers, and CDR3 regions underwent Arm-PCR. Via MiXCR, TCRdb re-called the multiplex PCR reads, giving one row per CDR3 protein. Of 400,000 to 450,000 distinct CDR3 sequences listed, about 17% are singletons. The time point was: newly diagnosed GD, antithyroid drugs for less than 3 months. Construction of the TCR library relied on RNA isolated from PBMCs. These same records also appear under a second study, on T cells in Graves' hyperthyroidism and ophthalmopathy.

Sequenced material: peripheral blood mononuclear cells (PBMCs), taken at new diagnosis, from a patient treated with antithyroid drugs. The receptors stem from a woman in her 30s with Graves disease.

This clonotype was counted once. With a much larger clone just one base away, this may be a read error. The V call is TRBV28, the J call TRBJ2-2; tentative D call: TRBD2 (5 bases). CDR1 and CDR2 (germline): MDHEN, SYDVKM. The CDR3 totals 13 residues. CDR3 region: CASSILNTGELSF. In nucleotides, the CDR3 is TGTGCCAGCAGTATATTAAACACCGGGGAGCTGTCTTTT.

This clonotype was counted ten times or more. The CDR3 DNA follows: TGTGCCAGCGGGGACAGGGGGCACGGCACTGAAGCTTTCTTT. Protein product: CASGDRGHGTEAFF. The V gene is TRBV6-1, the J gene TRBJ1-1; 12 bases agree with TRBD1. CDR1 and CDR2 from the germline V gene are MNHNS and SASEGT. The CDR3 spans 14 residues. After removal of 8 bases from V and 4 bases from J, the junction contained 5 bases not matched to a gene.

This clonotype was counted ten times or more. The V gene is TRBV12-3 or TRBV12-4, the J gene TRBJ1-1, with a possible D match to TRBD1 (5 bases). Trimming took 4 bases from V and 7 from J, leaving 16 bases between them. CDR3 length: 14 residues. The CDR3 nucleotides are TGTGCCAGCAGTTCATCCTCGGGGCGTGTTGAAGCTTTCTTT. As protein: CASSSSSGRVEAFF.

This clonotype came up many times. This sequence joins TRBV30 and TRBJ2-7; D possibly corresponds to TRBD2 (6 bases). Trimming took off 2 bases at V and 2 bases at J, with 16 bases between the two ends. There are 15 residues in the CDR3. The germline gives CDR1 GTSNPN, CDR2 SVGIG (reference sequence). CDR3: CAWSYGGVTTYEQYF. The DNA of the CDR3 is TGTGCCTGGAGTTACGGCGGGGTAACCACCTACGAGCAGTACTTC.

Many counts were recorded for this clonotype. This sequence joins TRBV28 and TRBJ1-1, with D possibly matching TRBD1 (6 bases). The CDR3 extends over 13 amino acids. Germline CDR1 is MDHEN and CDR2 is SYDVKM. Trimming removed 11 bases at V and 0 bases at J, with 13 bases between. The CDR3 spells CASRGLLNTEAFF. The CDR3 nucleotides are TGTGCCTCCAGGGGACTTTTGAACACTGAAGCTTTCTTT.

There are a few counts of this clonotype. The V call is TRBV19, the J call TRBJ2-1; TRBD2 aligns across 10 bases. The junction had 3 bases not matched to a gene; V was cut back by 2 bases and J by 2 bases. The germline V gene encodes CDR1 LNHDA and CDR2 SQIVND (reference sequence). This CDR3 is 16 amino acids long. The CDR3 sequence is CASSIQLAGTYNEQFF. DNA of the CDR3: TGTGCCAGTAGTATACAACTAGCGGGGACCTACAATGAGCAGTTCTTC.

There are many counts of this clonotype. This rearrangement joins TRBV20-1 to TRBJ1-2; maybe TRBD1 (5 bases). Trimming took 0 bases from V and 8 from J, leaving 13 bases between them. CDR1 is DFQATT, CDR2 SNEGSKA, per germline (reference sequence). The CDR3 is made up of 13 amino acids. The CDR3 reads CSARDRGEGGYTF. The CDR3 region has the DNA TGCAGTGCTAGAGATCGGGGGGAAGGCGGCTACACCTTC.

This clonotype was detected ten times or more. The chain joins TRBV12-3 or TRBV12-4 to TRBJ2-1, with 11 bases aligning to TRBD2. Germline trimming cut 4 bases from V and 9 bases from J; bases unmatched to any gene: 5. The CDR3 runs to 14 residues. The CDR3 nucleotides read TGTGCCAGCAGTTCTCTAGCGGGAGGAACTGAGCAGTTCTTC. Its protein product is CASSSLAGGTEQFF.

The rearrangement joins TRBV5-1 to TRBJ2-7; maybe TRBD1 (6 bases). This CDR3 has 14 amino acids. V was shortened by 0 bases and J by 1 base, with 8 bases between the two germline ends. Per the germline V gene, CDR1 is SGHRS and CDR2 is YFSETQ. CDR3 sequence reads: CASSLVDRSYEQYF. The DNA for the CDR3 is TGCGCCAGCAGCTTGGTCGACAGGTCCTACGAGCAGTACTTC.

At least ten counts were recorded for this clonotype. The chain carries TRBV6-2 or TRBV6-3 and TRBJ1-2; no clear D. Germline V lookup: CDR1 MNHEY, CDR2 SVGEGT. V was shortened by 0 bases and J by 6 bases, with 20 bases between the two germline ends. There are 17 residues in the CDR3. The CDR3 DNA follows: TGTGCCAGCAGTTACTCGATTAAAGCTGGGAGGGTCGATGGCTACACCTTC. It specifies CASSYSIKAGRVDGYTF.

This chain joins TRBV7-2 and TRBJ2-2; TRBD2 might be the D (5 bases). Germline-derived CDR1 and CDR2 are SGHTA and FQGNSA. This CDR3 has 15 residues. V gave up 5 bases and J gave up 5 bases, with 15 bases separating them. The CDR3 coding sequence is TGTGCCAGCAGCCTCGTGGCTAGCATTACCGGGGAGCTGTTTTTT. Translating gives CASSLVASITGELFF. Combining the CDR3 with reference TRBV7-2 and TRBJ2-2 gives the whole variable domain GAGVSQSPSNKVTEKGKDVELRCDPISGHTALYWYRQSLGQGLEFLIYFQGNSAPDKSGLPSDRFSAERTGGSVSTLTIQRTQQEDSAVYLCASSLVASITGELFFGEGSRLTVL.

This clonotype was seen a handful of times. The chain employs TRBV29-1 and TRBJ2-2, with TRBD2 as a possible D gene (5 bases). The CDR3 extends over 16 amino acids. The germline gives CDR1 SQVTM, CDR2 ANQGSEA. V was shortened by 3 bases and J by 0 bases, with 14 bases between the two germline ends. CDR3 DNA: TGCAGCGTTGAGCTGAGCGGACCAACGAACACCGGGGAGCTGTTTTTT. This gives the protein CSVELSGPTNTGELFF.

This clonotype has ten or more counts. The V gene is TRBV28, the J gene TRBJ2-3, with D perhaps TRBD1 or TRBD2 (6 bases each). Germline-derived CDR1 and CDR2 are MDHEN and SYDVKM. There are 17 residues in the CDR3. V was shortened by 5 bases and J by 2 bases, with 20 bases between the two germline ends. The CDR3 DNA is TGTGCCAGCAGTCCCCCTTGGGGGGCGGAAATCACAGATACGCAGTATTTT. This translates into CASSPPWGAEITDTQYF.

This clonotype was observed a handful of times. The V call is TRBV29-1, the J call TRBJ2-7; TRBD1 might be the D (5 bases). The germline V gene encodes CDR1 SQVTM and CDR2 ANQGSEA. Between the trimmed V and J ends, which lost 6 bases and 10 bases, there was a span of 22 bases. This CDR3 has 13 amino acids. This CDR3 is CSVKDRDLRRQYF. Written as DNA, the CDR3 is TGCAGCGTAAAAGACAGAGACCTACGACGACAGTACTTC.

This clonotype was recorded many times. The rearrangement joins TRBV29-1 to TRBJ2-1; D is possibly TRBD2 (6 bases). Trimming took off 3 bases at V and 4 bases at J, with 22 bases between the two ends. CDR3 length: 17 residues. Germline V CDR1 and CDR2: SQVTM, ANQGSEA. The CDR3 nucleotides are TGCAGCGTTGATCGAAAGGCGGGACGGGGCCGATACAATGAGCAGTTCTTC. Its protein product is CSVDRKAGRGRYNEQFF.

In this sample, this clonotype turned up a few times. The CDR3 DNA reads as TGCGCCAGCAGCCCCCCCGGACAGGGAGTCTACGAGCAGTACTTC. It codes for CASSPPGQGVYEQYF. This chain links TRBV5-1 with TRBJ2-7; TRBD1 matches at 8 bases. CDR3 size: 15 residues. Trimming cost V 4 bases and J 3 bases; bases outside gene matches: 9. The germline gives CDR1 SGHRS, CDR2 YFSETQ. The entire variable domain, with the rest obtained from reference TRBV5-1 and TRBJ2-7, is as follows: KAGVTQTPRYLIKTRGQQVTLSCSPISGHRSVSWYQQTPGQGLQFLFEYFSETQRNKGNFPGRFSGRQFSNSRSEMNVSTLELGDSALYLCASSPPGQGVYEQYFGPGTRLTVT.

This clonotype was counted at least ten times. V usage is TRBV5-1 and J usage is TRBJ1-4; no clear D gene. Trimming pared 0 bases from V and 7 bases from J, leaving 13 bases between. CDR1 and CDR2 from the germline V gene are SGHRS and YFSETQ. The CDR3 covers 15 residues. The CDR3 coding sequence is TGCGCCAGCAGCTTGGCCTCCTGGGTTGGTGAAAAACTGTTTTTT. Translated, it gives CASSLASWVGEKLFF.

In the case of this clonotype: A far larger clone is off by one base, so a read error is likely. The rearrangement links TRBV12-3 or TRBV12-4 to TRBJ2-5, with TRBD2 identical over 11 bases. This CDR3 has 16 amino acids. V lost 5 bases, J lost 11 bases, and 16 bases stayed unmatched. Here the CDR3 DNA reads TGTGCCAGCAGTCCGGGACTAGCGGCCTCTTTCAATGAGCAGTACTTC. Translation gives CASSPGLAASFNEQYF.

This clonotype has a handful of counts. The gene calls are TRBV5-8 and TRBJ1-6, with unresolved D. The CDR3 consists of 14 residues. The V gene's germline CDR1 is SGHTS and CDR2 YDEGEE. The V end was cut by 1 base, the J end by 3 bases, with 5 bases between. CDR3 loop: CASSLRVYNSPLHF. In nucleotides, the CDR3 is TGTGCCAGCAGCTTGCGGGTCTATAATTCACCCCTCCACTTT.

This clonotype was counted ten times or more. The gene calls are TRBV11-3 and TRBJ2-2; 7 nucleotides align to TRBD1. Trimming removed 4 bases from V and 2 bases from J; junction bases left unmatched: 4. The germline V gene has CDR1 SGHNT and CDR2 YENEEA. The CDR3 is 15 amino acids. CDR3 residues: CASSSRQGNTGELFF. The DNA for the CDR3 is TGTGCCAGCAGCTCTCGACAGGGTAACACCGGGGAGCTGTTTTTT.

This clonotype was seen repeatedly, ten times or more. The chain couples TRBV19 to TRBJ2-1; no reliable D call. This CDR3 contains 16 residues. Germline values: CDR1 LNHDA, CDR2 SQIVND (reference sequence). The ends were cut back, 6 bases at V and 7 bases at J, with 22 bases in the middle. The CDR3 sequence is CASSLPPDRQINEQFF. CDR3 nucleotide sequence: TGTGCCAGTAGCCTCCCCCCGGACCGACAAATTAATGAGCAGTTCTTC.

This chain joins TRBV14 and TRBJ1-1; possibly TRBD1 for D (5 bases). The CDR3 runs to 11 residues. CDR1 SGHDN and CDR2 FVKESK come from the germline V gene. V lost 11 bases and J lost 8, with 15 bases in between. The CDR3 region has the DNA TGTGCCCACTCAGGGCGCTTAGAAGCTTTCTTT. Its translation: CAHSGRLEAFF.

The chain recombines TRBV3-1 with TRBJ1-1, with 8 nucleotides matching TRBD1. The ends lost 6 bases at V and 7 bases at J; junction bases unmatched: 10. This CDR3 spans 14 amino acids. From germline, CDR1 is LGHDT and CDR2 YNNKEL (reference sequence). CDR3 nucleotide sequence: TGTGCCAGCAGTGCCCTCATCGACAGGGGTGAAGCTTTCTTT. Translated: CASSALIDRGEAFF.

The CDR3 reads CASSPLRGQSEETQYF. CDR3 sequence (DNA): TGTGCCAGCTCACCACTTCGGGGGCAGTCCGAAGAGACCCAGTACTTC. This sequence joins TRBV18 and TRBJ2-5, with D perhaps being TRBD1 or TRBD2 (6 bases each). Germline V lookup: CDR1 KGHSH, CDR2 LQKENI. With 1 base removed from V and 3 bases from J, the gap between germline ends came to 15 bases. The CDR3 has 16 amino acids.

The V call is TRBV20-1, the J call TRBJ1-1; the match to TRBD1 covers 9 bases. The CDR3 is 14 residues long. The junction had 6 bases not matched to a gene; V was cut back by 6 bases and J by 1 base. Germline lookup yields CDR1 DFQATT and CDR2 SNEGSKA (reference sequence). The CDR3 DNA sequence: TGCAGTGCCGGACAGGGGTTAGGGAACACTGAAGCTTTCTTT. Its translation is CSAGQGLGNTEAFF.

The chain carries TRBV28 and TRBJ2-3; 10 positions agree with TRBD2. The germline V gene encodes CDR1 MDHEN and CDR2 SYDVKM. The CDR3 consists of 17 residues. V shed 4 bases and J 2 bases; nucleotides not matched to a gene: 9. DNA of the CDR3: TGTGCCAGCAGTTCCCCTTTAGCGGGAGGTAACACAGATACGCAGTATTTT. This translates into CASSSPLAGGNTDTQYF.

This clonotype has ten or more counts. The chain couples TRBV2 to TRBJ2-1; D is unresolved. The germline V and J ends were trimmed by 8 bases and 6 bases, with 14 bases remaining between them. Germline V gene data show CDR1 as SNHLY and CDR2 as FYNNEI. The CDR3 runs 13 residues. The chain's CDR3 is CASCTSLGNEQFF. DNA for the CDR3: TGTGCCAGCTGCACGTCCCTGGGCAATGAGCAGTTCTTC. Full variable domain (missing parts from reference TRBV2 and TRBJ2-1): EPEVTQTPSHQVTQMGQEVILRCVPISNHLYFYWYRQILGQKVEFLVSFYNNEISEKSEIFDDQFSVERPDGSNFTLKIRSTKLEDSAMYFCASCTSLGNEQFFGPGTRLTVL.

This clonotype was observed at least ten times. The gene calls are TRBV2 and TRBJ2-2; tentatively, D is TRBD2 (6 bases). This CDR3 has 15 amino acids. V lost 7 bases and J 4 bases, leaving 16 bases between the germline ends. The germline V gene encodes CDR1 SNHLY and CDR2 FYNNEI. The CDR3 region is CASKVGGGSTGELFF. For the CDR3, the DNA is TGTGCCAGCAAAGTGGGGGGAGGAAGCACCGGGGAGCTGTTTTTT.